This T cell receptor beta chain originates from a study of circulating and synovial CD4+ cells in juvenile arthritis. Study observations and caveats: Overlap with synovium rose as more T cells were sequenced. The pathogenic-like versus bulk T cell difference escaped Vbeta family analysis. Bulk blood CD4 repertoires were more diverse than these.

The CDR3 contains 16 residues. CDR1 is SGHVS and CDR2 is FQNEAQ in the germline V gene. V was pared by 5 bases and J by 4 bases, with 8 bases of the junction left unmatched. Comment on this clone: What it binds is unknown.

Patients with active juvenile idiopathic arthritis donated these samples. Repertoires were generated with immunoSEQ multiplex PCR, while TCRdb's copy carries only in-frame clones and drops some. Of over 30,000 clones in the sample, 90% to 95% were seen once. The chain uses TRBV7-8 and TRBJ2-2; 9 bases align to TRBD2. Specimen: CD4+ T cells from blood. This TCR was recovered from a human donor with juvenile idiopathic arthritis. The CDR3 protein is CASSPSGGGATGELFF. The DNA of the CDR3 is TGTGCCAGCAGCCCCAGTGGCGGGGGGGCCACCGGGGAGCTGTTTTTT.